This T cell receptor (beta chain) comes out of a study of cytomegalovirus exposure and HLA in healthy donors. Germline-derived CDR1 and CDR2 are SQVTM and ANQGSEA. V shed 0 bases and J 8 bases; nucleotides not matched to a gene: 2. The CDR3 consists of 14 residues. This PCR relied on a set of 60 Vbeta primers and 13 Jbeta primers. Measured with immunoSEQ multiplex PCR; TCRdb has only the in-frame clones, and not every one. This table holds 85,000 to 130,000 clones, over 70% found once. The TCR sequence derives from a boy between 10 and 17 years old in good health and CMV-seronegative. V and J are TRBV29-1 and TRBJ1-4; 11 bases agree with TRBD1. The specimen was PBMCs. The CDR3 region has the DNA TGCAGCGTTGAAGAGGACAGGGGGCGCGAAAAACTGTTTTTT. As protein: CSVEEDRGREKLFF.